One and the same sample provided the 20 T cell receptor beta chains below, sequenced in a study of T-cell memory formation after mild COVID-19 (dated by TCRdb to about 2021). The library was prepared using 5' RACE. The sequencer was an Illumina NovaSeq 6000. The public reads were quality trimmed at Q25 with fastp and then assembled into clones with MiXCR by TCRdb, keeping productive beta chains. Every entry covers one CDR3 protein and lists the most common genes and DNA from its rows. In all, the sample holds about 250,000 distinct CDR3 sequences, and 15% of those were seen once. 2.1% of the sample comes from the top ten. The sample consisted of PBMCs or a T cell subset sorted from them (not recorded which). These receptors originate from an adult woman who had mild COVID-19 (a few samples of this study predate the infection). The sample titles of this study are shuffled in the database, so cell type and time point are left out; the donor was told from shared clones.

The sample holds a few counts of this clonotype. The chain couples TRBV24-1 to TRBJ2-3; TRBD1 is a possible D gene (5 bases). V dropped 4 bases and J dropped 4 bases, with 17 bases sitting between them. Germline CDR1 is KGHDR and CDR2 is SFDVKD. This CDR3 has 16 amino acids. DNA for the CDR3: TGTGCCACCAGTGACCCCCGGACAACTTTCCCAGATACGCAGTATTTT. Encoded protein: CATSDPRTTFPDTQYF.

This clonotype was recorded at least ten times. The chain couples TRBV6-5 to TRBJ1-5, with a weak D call TRBD1 (5 bases). Germline CDR1 reads MNHEY; CDR2 reads SVGAGI. CDR3 size: 14 residues. Trimming stripped 0 bases from V and 9 bases from J, with 12 bases between. The CDR3 region is CASSYSAGGGPQHF. Written as DNA, the CDR3 is TGTGCCAGCAGTTACTCTGCCGGGGGAGGGCCCCAGCATTTT.

This clonotype turned up a few times. The V call is TRBV29-1, the J call TRBJ2-1; no reliable D call. CDR3 length equals 17 residues. V lost 3 bases to trimming and J lost 0 bases, with 18 bases between them. In germline, CDR1 is SQVTM, CDR2 ANQGSEA. CDR3 coding DNA: TGCAGCGTTGAGGGCCGAGTTGGGATCAGCTCCTACAATGAGCAGTTCTTC. This gives the protein CSVEGRVGISSYNEQFF.

V and J are TRBV18 and TRBJ2-7; 9 bases line up with TRBD1. Unmatched junction bases numbered 3, after V lost 4 bases and J lost 5 bases. Germline V gives CDR1 KGHSH, CDR2 LQKENI. The CDR3 totals 13 residues. This CDR3 is CASSLGQGDEQYF. DNA for the CDR3: TGTGCCAGCTCACTGGGACAGGGAGACGAGCAGTACTTC.

The V and J genes are TRBV5-5 and TRBJ2-5, with a weak D call TRBD1 (5 bases). The CDR3 has 14 residues. With 2 bases removed from V and 1 base from J, the gap between germline ends came to 9 bases. Looked up from germline, CDR1 is SGHKS and CDR2 is YYEKEE (reference sequence). The CDR3 nucleotides are TGTGCCAGCAGCTTAGTTCAGGGCCAAGAGACCCAGTACTTC. Protein product: CASSLVQGQETQYF.

This clonotype has only a few counts. In DNA form, the CDR3 reads TGCGCCAGCAGCGGCCAGGGACAAGAGACCCAGTACTTC. Translated, it gives CASSGQGQETQYF. The rearrangement uses TRBV5-1 and TRBJ2-5, with D possibly matching TRBD1 (5 bases). The ends were cut back, 4 bases at V and 2 bases at J, with 9 bases in the middle. The CDR3 has 13 amino acids. Germline V lookup: CDR1 SGHRS, CDR2 YFSETQ.

The chain links TRBV7-3 to TRBJ2-1, with TRBD2 as a possible D gene (6 bases). The CDR3 has 14 amino acids. Trimming took 5 bases from V and 7 from J, leaving 15 bases between them. CDR1 is SGHTA and CDR2 is FQGTGA in the germline V gene. The CDR3: CASSLGSGGNEQFF. The DNA of the CDR3 is TGTGCCAGCAGCCTCGGTAGCGGTGGGAATGAGCAGTTCTTC.

This clonotype came up a few times. The V gene is TRBV20-1, the J gene TRBJ1-2; TRBD1 matches 10 bases. The CDR3 has 11 residues. CDR1 DFQATT and CDR2 SNEGSKA come from the germline V gene (reference sequence). After removal of 6 bases from V and 8 bases from J, the junction contained 3 bases not matched to a gene. The CDR3 reads CSATTGGGYTF. The DNA of the CDR3 is TGCAGTGCCACGACAGGGGGCGGCTACACCTTC.

This rearrangement joins TRBV20-1 to TRBJ2-5; TRBD1 matches at 7 bases. Germline CDR1 is DFQATT and CDR2 is SNEGSKA (reference sequence). CDR3 length equals 15 residues. V trimming: 7 bases; J trimming: 1 base; junction bases outside the gene matches: 12. The DNA of the CDR3 is TGCAGTGTCCGCCCGGGACAGACACTCCAAGAGACCCAGTACTTC. This translates into CSVRPGQTLQETQYF.

This clonotype was detected a few times. This chain connects TRBV11-2 to TRBJ2-5; 8 bases line up with TRBD2. Trimming removed 5 bases from V and 2 bases from J; junction bases left unmatched: 10. Germline V CDR1 and CDR2: SGHAT, FQNNGV. There are 16 residues in the CDR3. Here the CDR3 DNA reads TGTGCCAGCAGCCATCGCGCGAGCGGGGGTCAAGAGACCCAGTACTTC. This gives the protein CASSHRASGGQETQYF.

The sample holds a few counts of this clonotype. V is TRBV6-6 and J is TRBJ2-7; 7 bases match TRBD1. Germline CDR1 reads MNHNY; CDR2 reads SVGAGI (reference sequence). The CDR3 has 14 amino acids. With 0 bases clipped from V and 5 bases from J, the junction kept 4 bases outside the gene matches. The CDR3 sequence is CASSYSAGGNEQYF. DNA of the CDR3: TGTGCCAGCAGTTACTCGGCAGGGGGTAACGAGCAGTACTTC.

This chain connects TRBV20-1 to TRBJ1-5, with TRBD1 identical over 9 bases. CDR1 and CDR2 from the germline V gene are DFQATT and SNEGSKA (reference sequence). The J segment lost 7 bases and the V segment lost 5 bases, leaving 9 bases of the junction unmatched. The CDR3 contains 14 residues. The CDR3 DNA sequence: TGCAGTGCTCGTCGGACAGGGGAAGTACAGCCCCAGCATTTT. Translation: CSARRTGEVQPQHF.

This clonotype was counted between two and nine times. The chain joins TRBV7-2 to TRBJ2-1; 11 nucleotides match TRBD2. Germline-derived CDR1 and CDR2 are SGHTA and FQGNSA. V shed 0 bases, J shed 0 bases, and the junction held 4 bases outside the gene matches. This CDR3 comprises 18 residues. The CDR3 is CASSLASSGGSSYNEQFF. CDR3 nucleotides: TGTGCCAGCAGCTTAGCATCTAGCGGGGGGAGCTCCTACAATGAGCAGTTCTTC. Variable domain in full (rest from reference TRBV7-2 and TRBJ2-1): GAGVSQSPSNKVTEKGKDVELRCDPISGHTALYWYRQSLGQGLEFLIYFQGNSAPDKSGLPSDRFSAERTGGSVSTLTIQRTQQEDSAVYLCASSLASSGGSSYNEQFFGPGTRLTVL.

The genes are TRBV5-1 and TRBJ2-2; a possible D gene is TRBD2 (6 bases). Germline-derived CDR1 and CDR2 are SGHRS and YFSETQ. The CDR3 spans 16 residues. The V end was cut by 0 bases, the J end by 1 base, with 10 bases between. The CDR3 loop is CASSLGDSLNTGELFF. The CDR3 nucleotides are TGCGCCAGCAGCTTGGGGGACTCCTTGAACACCGGGGAGCTGTTTTTT.

This CDR3 reads CASSQDWTSGAYNEQFF. In DNA form, the CDR3 reads TGTGCCAGCAGCCAAGATTGGACTAGCGGGGCCTACAATGAGCAGTTCTTC. The gene calls are TRBV3-1 and TRBJ2-1; 12 nucleotides line up with TRBD2. This CDR3 is 17 amino acids long. V was pared by 0 bases and J by 2 bases, with 2 bases of the junction left unmatched. Germline CDR1 is LGHDT and CDR2 is YNNKEL (reference sequence).

This clonotype came up a few times. This chain connects TRBV6-2 or TRBV6-3 to TRBJ2-7; D is undetermined. CDR1 MNHEY and CDR2 SVGEGT come from the germline V gene. Trimming stripped 6 bases from V and 1 base from J, with 13 bases between. This CDR3 contains 14 residues. CDR3 in DNA: TGTGCCAGCAGCCGCGCCGGCCGTTCCTACGAGCAGTACTTC. Its protein product is CASSRAGRSYEQYF.

J is TRBJ1-2 and V is TRBV21-1; the table's D call of TRBD1 was not tested on the DNA. TRBV21-1 counts as a pseudogene. The CDR3 extends over 13 amino acids. The CDR3 loop reads CASSKGQGYGYTF. The CDR3 DNA sequence: TGTGCCAGCAGCAAGGGACAGGGTTATGGCTACACCTTC.

This chain connects TRBV20-1 to TRBJ1-1; D remains ambiguous. Trimming stripped 5 bases from V and 0 bases from J, with 13 bases between. This CDR3 comprises 14 residues. Looked up from germline, CDR1 is DFQATT and CDR2 is SNEGSKA (reference sequence). The CDR3 coding sequence is TGCAGTGCTTGTGACATGCTTATGAACACTGAAGCTTTCTTT. The encoded protein is CSACDMLMNTEAFF.

In its sample, this clonotype was seen many times. The V gene is TRBV4-1, the J gene TRBJ1-1; unclear D gene. Trimming removed 1 base at V and 0 bases at J, with 9 bases between. The germline CDR1 and CDR2 sequences are MGHRA and YSYEKL. There are 15 residues in the CDR3. The CDR3 region has the DNA TGCGCCAGCAGCCAAGTCAGTCGGGTGAACACTGAAGCTTTCTTT. Its protein product is CASSQVSRVNTEAFF.

This rearrangement joins TRBV20-1 to TRBJ2-3; D unresolved. Trimming left V 1 base short and J 6 bases short, with 11 bases between. The germline gives CDR1 DFQATT, CDR2 SNEGSKA (reference sequence). This CDR3 comprises 13 residues. CDR3 coding DNA: TGCAGTGCTAGAGGACGGACCGTGGATACGCAGTATTTT. Amino acids: CSARGRTVDTQYF.